These T cell receptor beta chains were read from a single sample in a study of blood T cells in healthy people across ages. TCRdb analysed the 5' RACE reads with MiXCR anew, one entry per CDR3 protein. Seen here are fewer than 800,000 distinct CDR3 sequences, around 25% observed once, and the top ten hold more than 7.5%. These same records also appear under a second study, on T cells of mothers and their children.

The sequenced sample consisted of blood. These receptors were taken from a boy between 10 and 17 years old in good health. Each CDR3 is given with its conserved first and last residue. The order of the fields is clone size, D gene, J gene, V gene, CDR3 protein, CDR3 DNA. A D gene is named only where the DNA matches it firmly. Expanded clones are given a class, and other clones once, few, many or no size at all.

.,TRBD1,TRBJ2-5,TRBV7-7,CASSWRDREKETQYF,TGTGCTAGCAGTTGGAGGGACAGGGAAAAAGAGACCCAGTACTTC
few,.,TRBJ1-2,TRBV12-3/TRBV12-4,CASSLYRISVYGYTF,TGTGCCAGCAGTTTATACAGGATATCCGTATATGGCTACACCTTC
.,.,TRBJ1-5,TRBV27,CASSGQGANQPQHF,TGTGCCAGCAGTGGTCAGGGAGCGAATCAGCCCCAGCATTTT
few,TRBD1,TRBJ2-7,TRBV4-3,CASSQDRDSQPSYEQYF,TGCGCCAGCAGCCAAGATCGGGACAGTCAGCCTTCCTACGAGCAGTACTTC
.,.,TRBJ1-4,TRBV11-2,CASSLGTVNEKLFF,TGTGCCAGCAGCTTAGGGACAGTTAATGAAAAACTGTTTTTT
few,.,TRBJ1-1,TRBV12-3/TRBV12-4,CASRPPLMNTEAFF,TGTGCCAGCAGGCCACCCCTCATGAACACTGAAGCTTTCTTT
.,.,TRBJ2-7,TRBV2,CASRGEGGRSEQYF,TGTGCCAGCAGGGGAGAGGGAGGCCGGAGCGAGCAGTACTTC
few,.,TRBJ1-6,TRBV7-2,CASRGNNSPLHF,TGTGCCAGCAGGGGAAATAATTCACCCCTCCACTTT
few,.,TRBJ1-6,TRBV28,CASSGDGYSPLHF,TGTGCCAGCAGTGGCGACGGGTATTCACCCCTCCACTTT
.,TRBD2,TRBJ2-5,TRBV7-9,CASTNYPETSGIETQYF,TGTGCCAGCACCAACTACCCCGAAACTAGCGGGATAGAGACCCAGTACTTC
few,TRBD2,TRBJ2-3,TRBV4-1,CASSRTLAGDITDTQYF,TGCGCCAGCAGCCGCACACTAGCGGGGGATATCACAGATACGCAGTATTTT
.,.,TRBJ2-3,TRBV13,CASSMGGTQDSDTQYF,TGTGCCAGCAGCATGGGAGGTACCCAGGATTCAGATACGCAGTATTTT
few,.,TRBJ1-2,TRBV29-1,CSVVKGNYGYTF,TGCAGCGTTGTTAAAGGGAACTATGGCTACACCTTC
.,TRBD1,TRBJ1-6,TRBV15,CATSRDPGTDNSPLHF,TGTGCCACCAGCAGAGATCCGGGGACAGATAATTCACCCCTCCACTTT